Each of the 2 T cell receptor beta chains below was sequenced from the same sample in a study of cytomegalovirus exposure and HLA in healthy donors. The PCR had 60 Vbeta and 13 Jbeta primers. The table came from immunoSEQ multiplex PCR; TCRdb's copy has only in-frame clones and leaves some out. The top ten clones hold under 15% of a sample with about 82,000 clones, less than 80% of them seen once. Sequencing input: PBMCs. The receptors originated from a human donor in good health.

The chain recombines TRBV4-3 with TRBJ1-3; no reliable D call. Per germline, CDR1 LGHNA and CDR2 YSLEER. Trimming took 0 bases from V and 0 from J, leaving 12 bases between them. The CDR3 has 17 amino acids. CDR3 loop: CASSQDLGSNSGNTIYF. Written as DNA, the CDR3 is TGCGCCAGCAGCCAAGATTTGGGCAGCAACTCTGGAAACACCATATATTTT.

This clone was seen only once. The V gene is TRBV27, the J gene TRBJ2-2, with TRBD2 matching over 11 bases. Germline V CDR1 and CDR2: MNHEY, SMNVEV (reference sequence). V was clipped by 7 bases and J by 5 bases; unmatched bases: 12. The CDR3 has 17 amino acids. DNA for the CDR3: TGTGCCAGCACCGTAGCGGGGGGGCCCCTGAGGACCGGGGAGCTGTTTTTT. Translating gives CASTVAGGPLRTGELFF.